Following are 10 T cell receptor beta chains from one sample sequenced in a study of T cell responses to AZD1222 COVID-19 vaccine. Data came from immunoSEQ multiplex PCR; TCRdb stores just in-frame clones and leaves some out. The sample lists tens of thousands of clones, approximately 91% occurring once. This specimen was peripheral blood, taken on day 0 of AZD1222 vaccination. The receptors originated from an adult in good health.

The table lists this clone with a count of one. This rearrangement joins TRBV4-1 to TRBJ2-1; 8 bases are a match to TRBD2. V was clipped by 4 bases and J by 3 bases; unmatched bases: 5. CDR1 and CDR2 (germline): MGHRA, YSYEKL. The CDR3 contains 15 residues. The CDR3 DNA follows: TGCGCCAGCAGCCGCCTCAGCGGGAGCTACAATGAGCAGTTCTTC. It encodes CASSRLSGSYNEQFF.

This rearrangement joins TRBV6-5 to TRBJ1-1; TRBD1 agrees at 11 bases. This CDR3 contains 14 residues. V shed 4 bases and J 5 bases; nucleotides not matched to a gene: 3. CDR1 MNHEY and CDR2 SVGAGI come from the germline V gene. CDR3 nucleotides: TGTGCCAGCAGTTCGGGACAGGGGGGAACTGAAGCTTTCTTT. Translation gives CASSSGQGGTEAFF.

This chain uses TRBV7-9 with TRBJ2-7; D remains ambiguous. Germline V gives CDR1 SEHNR, CDR2 FQNEAQ (reference sequence). This CDR3 comprises 12 residues. Trimming removed 4 bases from V and 5 bases from J, with 9 bases in between. CDR3 nucleotides: TGTGCCAGCAGCTCGGGCCAAAACGAGCAGTACTTC. Amino acids: CASSSGQNEQYF.

The gene calls are TRBV9 and TRBJ1-3; D is ambiguous. Per germline, CDR1 SGDLS and CDR2 YYNGEE. The CDR3 has 16 amino acids. V was clipped by 4 bases and J by 0 bases, with 14 bases between them. The CDR3 coding sequence is TGTGCCAGCAGCCGCTATAGAGGGCTCTCTGGAAACACCATATATTTT. Protein sequence: CASSRYRGLSGNTIYF.

This chain joins TRBV7-8 and TRBJ1-2; D is undetermined. V was clipped by 5 bases and J by 2 bases, with 15 bases between them. This CDR3 has 15 amino acids. CDR1 and CDR2 (germline): SGHVS, FQNEAQ. CDR3 protein: CASSPRGTLNYGYTF. In nucleotides, the CDR3 is TGTGCCAGCAGCCCCCGAGGAACTCTAAACTATGGCTACACCTTC.

The V gene is TRBV6-2 or TRBV6-3, the J gene TRBJ2-1, with D perhaps matching TRBD2 (6 bases). This CDR3 has 17 amino acids. Trimming took off 1 base at V and 3 bases at J, with 16 bases between the two ends. Looked up from germline, CDR1 is MNHEY and CDR2 is SVGEGT. The CDR3 DNA sequence: TGTGCCAGCAGTTACTTCCCCGGGAGTCAGGTCTACAATGAGCAGTTCTTC. This sequence encodes CASSYFPGSQVYNEQFF.

This chain connects TRBV9 to TRBJ1-5, with D perhaps TRBD1 (6 bases). The germline V gene has CDR1 SGDLS and CDR2 YYNGEE. Trimming took off 0 bases at V and 5 bases at J, with 12 bases between the two ends. This CDR3 spans 15 amino acids. The CDR3 here is CASSVGATGYQPQHF. CDR3 bases: TGTGCCAGCAGCGTAGGAGCCACAGGGTATCAGCCCCAGCATTTT.

This chain connects TRBV18 to TRBJ2-1, with D unclear. The V end lost 1 base, the J end lost 5 bases, and 6 bases lay between the germline ends. Per germline, CDR1 KGHSH and CDR2 LQKENI. This CDR3 contains 13 residues. In DNA form, the CDR3 reads TGTGCCAGCTCACCACGGCAGAACAATGAGCAGTTCTTC. This translates into CASSPRQNNEQFF.

The rearrangement uses TRBV11-2 and TRBJ1-6; 8 bases map to TRBD1. The germline gives CDR1 SGHAT, CDR2 FQNNGV. The CDR3 is made up of 15 amino acids. V shed 1 base and J 7 bases; nucleotides not matched to a gene: 3. The CDR3, as DNA: TGTGCCAGCAGCTTAGGACAGGGGTGGAATTCACCCCTCCACTTT. Protein sequence: CASSLGQGWNSPLHF.

The CDR3 DNA sequence: TGTGCCAGCAGCCTTGGCCTCTTGAACACTGAAGCTTTCTTT. Its translation is CASSLGLLNTEAFF. The chain links TRBV6-5 to TRBJ1-1, with unresolved D. CDR1 is MNHEY, CDR2 SVGAGI, per germline. V gave up 6 bases and J gave up 0 bases, with 11 bases separating them. This CDR3 is built from 14 residues.